The TCR beta chain under discussion was sequenced for a study of T cell responses to AZD1222 COVID-19 vaccine. General observations from the study: It was only after the peak T cell response that any repertoires were sampled.

In the case of this clone: What it binds is unknown.

The CDR3 consists of 12 residues. With V trimmed by 8 bases and J by 1 base, 0 bases remained unmatched. CDR1 and CDR2 (germline): LNHDA, SQIVND (reference sequence). Assay used: immunoSEQ multiplex PCR; TCRdb lists only in-frame clones, some missing. Found here are about 160,000 clones, 88% of them singletons; the top ten hold 4% to 5.5%. The chain recombines TRBV19 with TRBJ1-1; 8 bases agree with TRBD1. Material: peripheral blood, obtained 28 days after the second AZD1222 dose. The TCR originated in an adult who received the AZD1222 COVID-19 vaccine. The CDR3 DNA reads TGTGCCAGTGGACAGGGGAACACTGAAGCTTTCTTT. Residues: CASGQGNTEAFF. The whole variable domain, filled in from reference TRBV19 and TRBJ1-1, reads DGGITQSPKYLFRKEGQNVTLSCEQNLNHDAMYWYRQDPGQGLRLIYYSQIVNDFQKGDIAEGYSVSREKKESFPLTVTSAQKNPTAFYLCASGQGNTEAFFGQGTRLTVV.